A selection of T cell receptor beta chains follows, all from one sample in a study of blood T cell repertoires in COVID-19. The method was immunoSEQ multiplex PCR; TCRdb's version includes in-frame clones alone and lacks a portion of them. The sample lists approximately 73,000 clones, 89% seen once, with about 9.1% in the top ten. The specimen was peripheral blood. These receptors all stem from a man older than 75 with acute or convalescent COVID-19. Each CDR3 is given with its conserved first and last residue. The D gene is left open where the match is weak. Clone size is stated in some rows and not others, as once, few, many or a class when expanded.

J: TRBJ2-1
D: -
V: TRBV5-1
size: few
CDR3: CASSPGSRADEQFF
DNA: TGCGCCAGCAGCCCCGGTAGCAGGGCCGATGAGCAGTTCTTC

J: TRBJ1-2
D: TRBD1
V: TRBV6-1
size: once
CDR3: CASSRTGGNYGYTF
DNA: TGTGCCAGCAGCAGGACAGGGGGTAACTATGGCTACACCTTC

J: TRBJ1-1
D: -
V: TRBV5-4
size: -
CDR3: CASSPGTNTEAFF
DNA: TGTGCCAGCAGTCCCGGGACAAACACTGAAGCTTTCTTT

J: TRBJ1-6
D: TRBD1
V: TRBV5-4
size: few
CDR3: CASSLDREELNSPLHF
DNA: TGTGCCAGCAGTCTCGACAGGGAAGAATTAAATTCACCCCTCCACTTT

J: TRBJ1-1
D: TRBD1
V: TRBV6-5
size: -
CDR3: CASRTGLNTEAFF
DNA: TGTGCCAGCAGGACAGGGCTGAACACTGAAGCTTTCTTT

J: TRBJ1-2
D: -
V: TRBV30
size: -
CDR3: CAWSVSRVYGYTF
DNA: TGTGCCTGGAGTGTCTCGCGGGTCTATGGCTACACCTTC

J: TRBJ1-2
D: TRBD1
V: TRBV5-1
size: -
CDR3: CASSLRQGATLYGYTF
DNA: TGCGCCAGCAGCCTGAGACAGGGGGCGACCCTGTATGGCTACACCTTC

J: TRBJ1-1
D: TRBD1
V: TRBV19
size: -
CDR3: CASSPWGQQTQEAFF
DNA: TGTGCCAGTAGTCCTTGGGGACAGCAAACCCAGGAAGCTTTCTTT

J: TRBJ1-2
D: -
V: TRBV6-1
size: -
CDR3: CASSPAGYGYTF
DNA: TGTGCCAGCAGCCCTGCCGGCTATGGCTACACCTTC

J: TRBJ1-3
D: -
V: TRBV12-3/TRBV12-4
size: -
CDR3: CASSLYSGNTIYF
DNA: TGTGCCAGCAGTTTATACTCTGGAAACACCATATATTTT

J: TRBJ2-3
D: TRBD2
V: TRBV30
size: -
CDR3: CAWTASASGYTDTQYF
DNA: TGTGCCTGGACTGCGTCAGCTAGCGGATACACAGATACGCAGTATTTT

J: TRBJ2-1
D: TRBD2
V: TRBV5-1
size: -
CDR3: CASSRTGGGWDEQFF
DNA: TGCGCCAGCAGCCGGACTGGCGGGGGTTGGGATGAGCAGTTCTTC

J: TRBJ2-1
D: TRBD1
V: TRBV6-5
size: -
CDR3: CASSSGTGVHEQFF
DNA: TGTGCCAGCAGTTCCGGGACAGGGGTCCATGAGCAGTTCTTC

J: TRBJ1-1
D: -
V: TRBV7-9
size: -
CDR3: CASSLRGGTEAFF
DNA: TGTGCCAGCAGCTTAAGAGGGGGAACTGAAGCTTTCTTT

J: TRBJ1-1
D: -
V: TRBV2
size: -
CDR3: CASSARLARFTEAFF
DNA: TGTGCCAGCAGTGCGCGACTGGCTCGATTCACTGAAGCTTTCTTT

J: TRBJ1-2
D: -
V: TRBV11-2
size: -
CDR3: CASSLNFVYGYTF
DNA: TGTGCCAGCAGCTTAAACTTCGTCTATGGCTACACCTTC

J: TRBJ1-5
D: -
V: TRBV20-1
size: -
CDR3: CSASTDNNQPQHF
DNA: TGCAGTGCTAGTACGGACAACAATCAGCCCCAGCATTTT

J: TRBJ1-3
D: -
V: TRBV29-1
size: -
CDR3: CSATGRGNTIYF
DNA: TGCAGCGCCACAGGGCGGGGAAACACCATATATTTT

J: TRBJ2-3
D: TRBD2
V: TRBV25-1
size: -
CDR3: CASSDMTSGTDTQYF
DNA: TGTGCCAGCAGTGATATGACTAGCGGCACAGATACGCAGTATTTT

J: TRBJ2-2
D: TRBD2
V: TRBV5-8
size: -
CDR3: CASSLAESSGITGELFF
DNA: TGTGCCAGCAGCTTGGCCGAGTCTAGCGGGATCACCGGGGAGCTGTTTTTT

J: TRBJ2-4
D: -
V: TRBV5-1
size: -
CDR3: CASSLAQTPPKIQYF
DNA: TGCGCCAGCAGCTTGGCTCAGACACCCCCAAAAATTCAGTACTTC

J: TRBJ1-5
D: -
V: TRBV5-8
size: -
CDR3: CASSFRQNQPQHF
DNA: TGTGCCAGCAGCTTCCGACAGAATCAGCCCCAGCATTTT

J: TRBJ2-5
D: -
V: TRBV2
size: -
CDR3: CASTRDTQETQYF
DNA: TGTGCCAGCACACGGGACACACAAGAGACCCAGTACTTC

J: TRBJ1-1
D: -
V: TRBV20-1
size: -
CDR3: CSASSGHEAFF
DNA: TGCAGTGCTAGTTCAGGCCATGAAGCTTTCTTT

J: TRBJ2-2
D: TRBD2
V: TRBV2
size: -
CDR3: CASTLRGGETGELFF
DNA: TGTGCCAGCACCCTGAGGGGAGGGGAAACCGGGGAGCTGTTTTTT

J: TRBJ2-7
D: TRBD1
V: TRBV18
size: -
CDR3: CASSPPGQGLYEQYF
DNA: TGTGCCAGCTCACCACCGGGACAGGGTCTCTACGAGCAGTACTTC

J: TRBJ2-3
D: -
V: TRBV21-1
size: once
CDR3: CASSKKIREGRTDTQYF
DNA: TGTGCCAGCAGCAAAAAAATCCGGGAGGGCCGGACAGATACGCAGTATTTT

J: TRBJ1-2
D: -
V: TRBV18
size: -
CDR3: CASSPGSQGQGGYTF
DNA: TGTGCCAGCTCACCAGGTTCGCAGGGGCAAGGAGGCTACACCTTC

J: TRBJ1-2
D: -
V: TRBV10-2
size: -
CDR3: CASYRDSNYGYTF
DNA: TGCGCCAGTTACAGGGATAGTAACTATGGCTACACCTTC

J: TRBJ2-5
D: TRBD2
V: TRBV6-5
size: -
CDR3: CASMRGRWGETQYF
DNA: TGTGCCAGCATGCGGGGGAGATGGGGAGAGACCCAGTACTTC

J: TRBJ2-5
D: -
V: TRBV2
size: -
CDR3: CAATGVVGTQYF
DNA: TGTGCCGCGACGGGGGTAGTGGGCACCCAGTACTTC

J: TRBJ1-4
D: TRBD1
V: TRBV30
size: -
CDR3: CAWTADRGRKLFF
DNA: TGTGCCTGGACCGCCGACAGGGGCAGAAAACTGTTTTTT

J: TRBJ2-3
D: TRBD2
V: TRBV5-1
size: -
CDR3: CASSLGAGGKDTQYF
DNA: TGCGCCAGCAGCTTGGGAGCGGGGGGAAAAGATACGCAGTATTTT

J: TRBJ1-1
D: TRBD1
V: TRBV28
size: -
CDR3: CASTRQGIVNTEAFF
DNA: TGTGCCAGCACCCGACAGGGTATTGTTAACACTGAAGCTTTCTTT

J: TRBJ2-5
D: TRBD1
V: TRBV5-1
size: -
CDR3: CASSRGQDGETQYF
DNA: TGCGCCAGCAGCCGCGGACAGGACGGAGAGACCCAGTACTTC

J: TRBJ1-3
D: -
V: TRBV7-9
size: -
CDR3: CASSDAGSSGNTIYF
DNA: TGTGCCAGCAGCGATGCTGGGAGCTCTGGAAACACCATATATTTT

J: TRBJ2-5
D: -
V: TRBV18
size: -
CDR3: CASSPQWGLETQYF
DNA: TGTGCCAGCTCACCACAGTGGGGGCTCGAGACCCAGTACTTC

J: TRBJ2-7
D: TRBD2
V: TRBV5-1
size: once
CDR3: CASTPGGTGAYEQYF
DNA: TGCGCCAGCACCCCGGGGGGGACGGGAGCCTACGAGCAGTACTTC

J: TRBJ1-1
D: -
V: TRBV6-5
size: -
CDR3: CASSYEQGLKTFF
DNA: TGTGCCAGCAGTTACGAACAGGGCTTGAAGACTTTCTTT

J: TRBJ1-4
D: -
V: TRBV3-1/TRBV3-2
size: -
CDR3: CASSQVSGSNEKLFF
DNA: TGTGCCAGCAGCCAAGTGTCCGGGTCTAATGAAAAACTGTTTTTT